This TCR beta chain derives from a study of blood T cell repertoires in COVID-19. Study overall: PBMCs, B-cell-depleted T cells, or T cells were the source of the cDNA or gDNA that made up the material.

Looked up from germline, CDR1 is LGHDT and CDR2 is YNNKEL (reference sequence). This CDR3 spans 16 amino acids. Trimming at V came to 3 bases and at J to 4 bases, leaving 4 bases not matched to a gene. Per the authors' pipeline: Using reference gene primer amplification, nucleated cell counts were estimated. Assay: immunoSEQ multiplex PCR; the TCRdb copy retains only in-frame clones and omits some. Clone size and V and J calls were adopted from that table, with D and trimming inferred from the DNA. The sample contains about 150,000 clones, 76% of which appear only once. The sample consisted of peripheral blood. V usage is TRBV3-1 (or the pseudogene TRBV3-2) and J usage is TRBJ2-3; 13 positions match TRBD2. The clonotype comes from a man aged 60 to 75 with acute or convalescent COVID-19. The DNA for the CDR3 is TGTGCCAGCAGCCATCTACTAGCGGGAGGGCCAGATACGCAGTATTTT. This encodes CASSHLLAGGPDTQYF.